Sequencing of this T cell receptor beta chain was carried out in a study of shared clonotypes between healthy human individuals. The assay was immunoSEQ multiplex PCR, and TCRdb's table has in-frame clones only and misses some. The table includes around 2.1 million clones, roughly 91% detected once. This CDR3 has 15 amino acids. J lost 2 bases, V lost 5 bases, and 7 bases had no gene match. CDR1 is MDHEN and CDR2 is SYDVKM in the germline V gene. Selected positively for CCR7 and CD45RO-negative, naive CD8 cells excluded terminally differentiated effector memory CD45RA+ cells. The receptor comes from a man aged 18 to 30 in good health. Some clones in this sample may be carry-over from other donors' samples. Sequenced material: naive CD8+ T cells from PBMCs. The chain carries TRBV28 and TRBJ2-5, with 8 bases fitting TRBD2. DNA for the CDR3: TGTGCCAGCAGTCTACGACTAGCGACTCAAGAGACCCAGTACTTC. Translation gives CASSLRLATQETQYF.